This record looks at one T cell receptor beta chain sequence and its context. V lost 8 bases to trimming and J lost 6 bases; unmatched junction nucleotides: 10. There are 14 residues in the CDR3. Looked up from germline, CDR1 is MNHEY and CDR2 is SMNVEV (reference sequence). Assay: immunoSEQ multiplex PCR; the TCRdb copy retains only in-frame clones and omits some. The sample yields more than 60,000 clones, 88% seen once. Noted time point: peripheral blood 6 weeks after treatment start. Patients had locally advanced or metastatic urothelial carcinoma. This specimen belongs to a study of PD-L1 blockade in urothelial cancer.

This receptor was taken from a man in his fifties or sixties with urothelial cancer. Source: PBMCs, taken around atezolizumab (anti-PD-L1) treatment. The genes are TRBV27 and TRBJ2-1; TRBD2 agrees at 7 bases. The CDR3 is CASGRASRGNEQFF. CDR3 nucleotides: TGTGCCAGCGGGAGGGCTTCCCGTGGCAATGAGCAGTTCTTC.